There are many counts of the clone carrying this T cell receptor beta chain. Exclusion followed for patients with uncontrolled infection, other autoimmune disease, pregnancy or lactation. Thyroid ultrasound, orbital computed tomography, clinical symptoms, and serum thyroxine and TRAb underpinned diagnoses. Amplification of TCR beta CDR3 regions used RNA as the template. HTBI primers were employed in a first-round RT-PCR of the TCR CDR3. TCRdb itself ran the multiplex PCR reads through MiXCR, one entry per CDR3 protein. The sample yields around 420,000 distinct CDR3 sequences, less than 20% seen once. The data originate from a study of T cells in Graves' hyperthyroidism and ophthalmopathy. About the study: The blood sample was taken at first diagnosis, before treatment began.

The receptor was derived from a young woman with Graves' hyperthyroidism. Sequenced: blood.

CDR3 sequence (DNA): TGTGCCAGCAGTTTCGGGGCGGAAGAGACCCAGTACTTC. It codes for CASSFGAEETQYF. This chain joins TRBV12-3 or TRBV12-4 and TRBJ2-5, with D perhaps TRBD1 or TRBD2 (5 bases each). The CDR3 is made up of 13 amino acids. V lost 3 bases and J 3 bases, leaving 8 bases between the germline ends.